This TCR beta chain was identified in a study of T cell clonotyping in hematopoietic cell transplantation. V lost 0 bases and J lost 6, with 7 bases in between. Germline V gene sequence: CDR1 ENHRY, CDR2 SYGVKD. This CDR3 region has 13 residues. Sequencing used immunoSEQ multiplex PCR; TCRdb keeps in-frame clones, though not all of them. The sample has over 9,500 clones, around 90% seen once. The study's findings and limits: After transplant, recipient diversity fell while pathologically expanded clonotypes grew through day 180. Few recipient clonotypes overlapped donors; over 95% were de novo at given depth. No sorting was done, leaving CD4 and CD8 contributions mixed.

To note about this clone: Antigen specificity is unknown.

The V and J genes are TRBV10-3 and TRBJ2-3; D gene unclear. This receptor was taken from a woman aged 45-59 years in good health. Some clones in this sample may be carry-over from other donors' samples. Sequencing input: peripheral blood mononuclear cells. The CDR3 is CAISESMGDTQYF. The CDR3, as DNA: TGTGCCATCAGTGAGTCGATGGGCGATACGCAGTATTTT.